This entry describes one TCR beta chain. The data derive from a study of shared clonotypes between healthy human individuals. This table comes from immunoSEQ multiplex PCR, and its TCRdb copy is limited to in-frame clones, with some not included. The data contain about 1.9 million clones, 93% of them singletons. Naivety among CD8 cells was defined by CD45RO negativity and positive CCR7 selection, thereby excluding terminally differentiated effector memory CD45RA+ cells. None of the donors, who were healthy HIV-negative adults, had recently had acute infections or vaccinations. CDR3 length: 22 residues. Germline lookup yields CDR1 KGHSH and CDR2 LQKENI. Trimming at V came to 5 bases and at J to 0 bases, leaving 21 bases not matched to a gene.

The source is a man aged 18 to 29 in good health. Some clones in this sample may be carry-over from other donors' samples. The specimen was naive CD8+ T cells from PBMCs. V gene TRBV18 combines with J gene TRBJ1-5, with 11 bases aligning to TRBD1. The DNA of the CDR3 is TGTGCCAGCTCATCGGGACAGGGGGGACGATACCAAAACAAATATAGCAATCAGCCCCAGCATTTT. This codes for CASSSGQGGRYQNKYSNQPQHF.